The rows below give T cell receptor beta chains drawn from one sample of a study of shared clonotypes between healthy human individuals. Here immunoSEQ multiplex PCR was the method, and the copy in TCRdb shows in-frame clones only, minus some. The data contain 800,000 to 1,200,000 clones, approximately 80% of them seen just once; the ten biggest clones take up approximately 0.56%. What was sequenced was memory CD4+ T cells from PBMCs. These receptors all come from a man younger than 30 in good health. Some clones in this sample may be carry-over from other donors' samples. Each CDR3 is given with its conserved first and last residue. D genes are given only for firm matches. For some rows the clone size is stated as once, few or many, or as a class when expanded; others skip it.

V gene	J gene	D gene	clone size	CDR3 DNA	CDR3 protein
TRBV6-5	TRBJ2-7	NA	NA	TGTGCCAGCAGTGGGAGCGGCCGATCGTACGAGCAGTACTTC	CASSGSGRSYEQYF
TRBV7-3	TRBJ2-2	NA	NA	TGTGCCAGCAGCGCCGGGGCAGCGGAGAACACCGGGGAGCTGTTTTTT	CASSAGAAENTGELFF
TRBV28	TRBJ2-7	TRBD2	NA	TGTGCCAGCAGTCGGGGGGACGCCCCCTACGAGCAGTACTTC	CASSRGDAPYEQYF
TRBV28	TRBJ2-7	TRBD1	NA	TGTGCCAGCAGTTCCTACGGACAGGGTCGGGACGAGCAGTACTTC	CASSSYGQGRDEQYF
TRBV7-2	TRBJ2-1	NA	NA	TGTGCCAGCAGCTTTTTGGATGAGCAGTTCTTC	CASSFLDEQFF
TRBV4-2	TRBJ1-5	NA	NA	TGTGCCAGCAGCCGAGCAAATCAGCCCCAGCATTTT	CASSRANQPQHF
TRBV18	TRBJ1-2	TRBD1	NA	TGTGCCAGCTCACCACCACAGGACAGGGGGCTACCCACCTTC	CASSPPQDRGLPTF
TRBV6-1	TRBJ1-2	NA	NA	TGTGCCAGCAGTGACAGCTACTTTAACTATGGCTACACCTTC	CASSDSYFNYGYTF
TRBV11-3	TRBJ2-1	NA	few	TGTGCCAGCAGCTCATTAGGGACCTACAATGAGCAGTTCTTC	CASSSLGTYNEQFF
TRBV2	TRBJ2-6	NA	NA	TGTGCCAGCAGTGCGGCAGTAGGGACCTCTGGGGCCAACGTCCTGACTTTC	CASSAAVGTSGANVLTF
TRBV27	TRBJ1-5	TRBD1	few	TGTGCCAGCAGTCCGCCAGGGGGGTGGTATCAGCCCCAGCATTTT	CASSPPGGWYQPQHF
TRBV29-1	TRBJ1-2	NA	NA	TGCAGCGTTGAAGATTCTCGGGCAGGGACAATGAACTATGGCTACACCTTC	CSVEDSRAGTMNYGYTF
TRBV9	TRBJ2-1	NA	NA	TGTGCCAGCAGCGTCGGTCTAGGCTACAATGAGCAGTTCTTC	CASSVGLGYNEQFF
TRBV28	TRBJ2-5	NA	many	TGTGCCAGCAGTTTTCGTGAGGGAGAGACCCAGTACTTC	CASSFREGETQYF
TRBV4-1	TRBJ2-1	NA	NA	TGCGCCAGCAGCCTCCTTGGGACCTCATACAATGAGCAGTTCTTC	CASSLLGTSYNEQFF
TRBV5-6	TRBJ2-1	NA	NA	TGTGCCAGCAGCCCCCAGCTTGGGGGCGGTGAGCAGTTCTTC	CASSPQLGGGEQFF
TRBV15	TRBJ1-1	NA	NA	TGTGCCACCAGCGCGGATCTGAACACTGAAGCTTTCTTT	CATSADLNTEAFF
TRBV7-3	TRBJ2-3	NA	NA	TGTGCCAGCAGCGACCTAGCAGGGAGGGGGACAGATACGCAGTATTTT	CASSDLAGRGTDTQYF
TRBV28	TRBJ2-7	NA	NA	TGTGCCAGCAGTTTCGGCGGGTGGCGGGTTAGCTACGAGCAGTACTTC	CASSFGGWRVSYEQYF
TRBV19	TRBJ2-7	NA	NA	TGTGCCAGTAGTATGGGGGATCAGGGATACGAGCAGTACTTC	CASSMGDQGYEQYF